Sequencing of this TCR beta chain was carried out in a study of cytomegalovirus exposure and HLA in healthy donors. Study-wide findings and caveats: Altogether, 150 or so TCR beta chains were recorded as cytomegalovirus-associated.

Germline-derived CDR1 and CDR2 are SGHVS and FNYEAQ. V lost 2 bases to trimming and J lost 0 bases, with 16 bases between them. The CDR3 has 18 amino acids. Comment on this clone: Antigen unknown.

The PCR employed 60 Vbeta primers together with 13 Jbeta primers. Data came from immunoSEQ multiplex PCR; TCRdb stores just in-frame clones and leaves some out. The sample carries 99,000 or so clones, about three quarters recorded once. The receptor was derived from a male donor in good health and CMV-seronegative. The gene calls are TRBV7-6 and TRBJ2-2; D possibly corresponds to TRBD2 (6 bases). The sequencing sample was made of PBMCs. DNA for the CDR3: TGTGCCAGCAGCTTATGGGGGGTCGTCCATACGAACACCGGGGAGCTGTTTTTT. As protein: CASSLWGVVHTNTGELFF.